This is a list of T cell receptor beta chains from one sample in a study of molecular identifiers for immune sequencing clone quantification. TCRdb passed the PCR reads through MiXCR, listing each CDR3 protein once. This table has under 650,000 distinct CDR3 sequences, 15% to 20% appearing once. Sequencing was done on a sample of naive CD8+ T cells from blood, with Jurkat cell RNA spiked in. All receptors come from a human donor in good health. Some libraries in this study had Jurkat cell RNA spiked in. Each CDR3 is given with its conserved first and last residue. The order of the fields is J gene, V gene, D gene, clone size, CDR3 protein, CDR3 DNA. D genes are given only for firm matches. A row's size may be missing; if present it is once, few, many or a size class.

TRBJ1-1 TRBV13 TRBD1 few CASSEQGAVWTEAFF TGTGCCAGCAGCGAACAGGGGGCAGTGTGGACTGAAGCTTTCTTT
TRBJ2-7 TRBV6-2/TRBV6-3 NA many CASSYSAAQGVILYEQYF TGTGCCAGCAGTTACTCGGCGGCCCAAGGCGTTATACTATACGAGCAGTACTTC
TRBJ1-4 TRBV27 NA many CASQGATNEKLFF TGTGCCAGTCAGGGCGCAACTAATGAAAAACTGTTTTTT
TRBJ2-3 TRBV20-1 NA NA CSALAPRVVGIADTQYF TGCAGTGCCCTAGCTCCCCGGGTAGTAGGTATCGCAGATACGCAGTATTTT
TRBJ1-2 TRBV7-9 TRBD1 NA CAGSLDGGGSGYTF TGTGCCGGCAGCTTAGATGGAGGGGGCAGTGGCTACACCTTC
TRBJ2-3 TRBV28 NA many CASSLSSDETDTQYF TGTGCCAGCAGTTTATCTTCCGACGAAACAGATACGCAGTATTTT
TRBJ2-7 TRBV4-2 TRBD2 many CASSQGLASGYEQYF TGTGCCAGCAGCCAGGGACTTGCTAGCGGCTACGAGCAGTACTTC
TRBJ2-3 TRBV7-2 TRBD2 NA CASSPFISGGADTQYF TGTGCCAGCAGCCCCTTTATTAGCGGGGGGGCAGATACGCAGTATTTT
TRBJ2-5 TRBV9 NA few CASSVGTTEPQETQYF TGTGCCAGCAGCGTAGGGACGACAGAGCCCCAAGAGACCCAGTACTTC
TRBJ2-1 TRBV28 TRBD1 many CASSPTQGAVEQFF TGTGCCAGCAGCCCCACTCAGGGGGCTGTTGAGCAGTTCTTC
TRBJ1-1 TRBV9 NA NA CASSKGGGGALSTEAFF TGTGCCAGCAGTAAGGGGGGGGGGGGGGCGCTAAGTACTGAAGCTTTCTTT
TRBJ2-7 TRBV27 TRBD2 few CASSLSGGWAEQYF TGTGCCAGCAGTTTATCCGGGGGGTGGGCCGAGCAGTACTTC
TRBJ1-1 TRBV27 NA many CASSLYPGTEAFF TGTGCCAGCAGTTTGTATCCAGGTACTGAAGCTTTCTTT
TRBJ2-3 TRBV5-8 NA NA CVSSPGSSSTDTQYF TGTGTCAGCAGCCCGGGGTCAAGTAGCACAGATACGCAGTATTTT
TRBJ2-5 TRBV7-9 NA many CASSLVGRIEETQYF TGTGCCAGCAGCTTAGTAGGCCGGATCGAAGAGACCCAGTACTTC
TRBJ2-7 TRBV4-2 TRBD2 many CASSQEIELASYEQYF TGTGCCAGCAGCCAAGAAATAGAACTAGCGTCTTACGAGCAGTACTTC
TRBJ1-3 TRBV7-9 NA NA CASSLAGGHGGNTIYF TGTGCCAGCAGCTTAGCTGGAGGGCACGGAGGAAACACCATATATTTT
TRBJ2-7 TRBV6-5 NA NA CAGRWTGSYEQYF TGTGCCGGCCGTTGGACGGGGAGTTACGAGCAGTACTTC
TRBJ2-7 TRBV5-3 TRBD2 once CASSLGSGTPYGQYF TGTGCCAGCAGCTTAGGTAGCGGGACACCCTACGGGCAGTACTTC
TRBJ1-1 TRBV19 NA few CAISLGGNTEAFF TGTGCCATCAGTCTGGGGGGGAACACTGAAGCTTTCTTT
TRBJ2-7 TRBV6-5 NA many CASTKGGGYYEQYF TGTGCCAGCACTAAGGGCGGAGGATACTACGAGCAGTACTTC
TRBJ2-7 TRBV27 NA NA CASSTESGYEQYF TGTGCCAGCAGTACTGAGTCCGGCTACGAGCAGTACTTC
TRBJ2-3 TRBV6-2/TRBV6-3 TRBD2 many CASSYELAGGYADTQYF TGTGCCAGCAGTTACGAACTAGCGGGCGGATATGCAGATACGCAGTATTTT
TRBJ2-7 TRBV27 TRBD1 NA CASSLAAGGAKTYEQYF TGTGCCAGCAGTTTAGCGGCAGGGGGCGCTAAAACCTACGAGCAGTACTTC
TRBJ2-5 TRBV12-3/TRBV12-4 TRBD1 many CASSLHVGGVETQYF TGTGCCAGCAGTCTTCACGTAGGGGGCGTGGAGACCCAGTACTTC
TRBJ1-1 TRBV3-1 TRBD1 NA CASSQGQGSYTEAFF TGTGCCAGCAGCCAGGGACAGGGGTCGTACACTGAAGCTTTCTTT
TRBJ2-2 TRBV10-3 TRBD2 few CAISESVAGVTGELFF TGTGCCATCAGTGAGTCGGTAGCGGGAGTTACCGGGGAGCTGTTTTTT
TRBJ1-1 TRBV4-1 NA NA CASSQTGTEAFF TGCGCCAGCAGCCAAACGGGAACTGAAGCTTTCTTT
TRBJ2-7 TRBV27 NA many CASSPGNNEQYF TGTGCCAGCAGCCCGGGAAACAACGAGCAGTACTTC
TRBJ2-7 TRBV6-5 TRBD2 many CASSPLPRLALYEQYF TGTGCCAGCAGTCCTCTCCCCCGACTAGCGCTGTACGAGCAGTACTTC
TRBJ1-1 TRBV6-2/TRBV6-3 NA many CASSYSFGDGVTEAFF TGTGCCAGCAGTTACTCGTTTGGCGATGGGGTCACTGAAGCTTTCTTT
TRBJ2-5 TRBV9 TRBD2 many CASSSRTSSQETQYF TGTGCCAGCAGCTCCAGGACTAGCAGCCAAGAGACCCAGTACTTC
TRBJ2-3 TRBV12-3/TRBV12-4 TRBD1 NA CASSFWETGSFKDTQYF TGTGCCAGCAGTTTCTGGGAGACAGGGAGCTTCAAAGATACGCAGTATTTT
TRBJ2-7 TRBV6-2/TRBV6-3 NA many CASSYSSWGLPSPSYEQYF TGTGCCAGCAGTTACTCGAGTTGGGGCCTACCGTCCCCTTCCTACGAGCAGTACTTC
TRBJ2-7 TRBV28 NA many CATAIGATYEQYF TGTGCCACCGCCATTGGAGCAACCTACGAGCAGTACTTC
TRBJ1-6 TRBV6-5 NA many CASSYGQGFSYNSPLHF TGTGCCAGCAGTTACGGGCAGGGGTTCTCCTATAATTCACCCCTCCACTTT